The clone carrying this TCR beta chain appeared many times. What it recognizes is unknown. These data are taken from a study of breast tumors, draining lymph nodes, adjacent tissues. Axillary draining lymph nodes of breast cancer patients supplied the node samples. TCRdb re-called the multiplex PCR reads through MiXCR, storing one row per CDR3 protein. Of under 300,000 distinct CDR3 sequences listed, nearly 35% are singletons. Overall study findings and caveats: The lymph node origin of tumor T cells was framed as consistent with a hypothesis, not demonstrated. Data fit most tumor T cells coming from lymph node, expanding in tumor. Tumor repertoires ranked between lymph nodes and nontumor tissue in diversity, with V and J gene preferences. Compared with basal-like, luminal-like tumors shared significantly more repertoire with nontumor tissue.

This TCR derives from a female donor with breast cancer. Some clones in this sample may be carry-over from other donors' samples. The sample was axillary lymph node tissue.

The CDR3 loop reads CASSAPGLAGGRSEQFF. The CDR3 DNA sequence: TGTGCCAGTAGTGCCCCGGGACTAGCGGGAGGGCGGAGTGAGCAGTTCTTC. V is TRBV19 and J is TRBJ2-1; 16 bases agree with TRBD2. The CDR3 spans 17 residues. With 5 bases clipped from V and 9 bases from J, the junction kept 10 bases outside the gene matches. The germline V gene has CDR1 LNHDA and CDR2 SQIVND (reference sequence).